The rows below give T cell receptor beta chains drawn from one sample of a study of CD8+CD57+ T cells in acquired aplastic anemia. TCRdb used MiXCR to reprocess the reads, holding one entry per CDR3 protein. The table shows roughly 240,000 distinct CDR3 sequences, with around half occurring only once. The sequencing input was sorted CD4+, CD8+, or CD8+CD57+ T cells (not recorded which) from PBMCs. The receptors were gathered from a human donor with aplastic anemia. Both conserved end residues are part of each CDR3. Fields, in order: clone size, D gene, J gene, V gene, CDR3 protein, CDR3 DNA. D genes are given only for firm matches. Clone size is given for some rows only: seen once, a few or many times, or a class if the clone is expanded.

clone_size: -; d_call: TRBD1; j_call: TRBJ1-2; v_call: TRBV20-1; cdr3_aa: CSARGAGGFLYGYTF; cdr3_nt: TGCAGTGCTAGGGGGGCAGGGGGCTTTCTCTATGGCTACACCTTC
clone_size: -; d_call: -; j_call: TRBJ2-5; v_call: TRBV7-9; cdr3_aa: CASSLMGGETQYF; cdr3_nt: TGTGCCAGCAGCTTAATGGGGGGAGAGACCCAGTACTTC
clone_size: many; d_call: -; j_call: TRBJ2-3; v_call: TRBV19; cdr3_aa: CASSIAPTWWEDTQYF; cdr3_nt: TGTGCCAGTAGTATAGCCCCGACCTGGTGGGAAGATACGCAGTATTTT
clone_size: -; d_call: TRBD1; j_call: TRBJ1-2; v_call: TRBV29-1; cdr3_aa: CSVGQGAGYGYTF; cdr3_nt: TGCAGCGTCGGACAGGGGGCGGGCTATGGCTACACCTTC
clone_size: -; d_call: TRBD1; j_call: TRBJ2-2; v_call: TRBV7-9; cdr3_aa: CASSNRDRGGELFF; cdr3_nt: TGTGCCAGCAGCAACCGGGACAGGGGCGGGGAGCTGTTTTTT
clone_size: many; d_call: -; j_call: TRBJ2-1; v_call: TRBV4-1; cdr3_aa: CASSQGHRGYDEQFF; cdr3_nt: TGCGCCAGCAGCCAAGGCCACCGGGGATACGATGAGCAGTTCTTC
clone_size: -; d_call: -; j_call: TRBJ1-5; v_call: TRBV4-2; cdr3_aa: CASSLGLAGVGQPQHF; cdr3_nt: TGTGCCAGCAGCCTTGGACTAGCGGGAGTGGGTCAGCCCCAGCATTTT
clone_size: -; d_call: -; j_call: TRBJ2-1; v_call: TRBV20-1; cdr3_aa: CSALLTHNEQFF; cdr3_nt: TGCAGTGCCCTTTTGACACACAATGAGCAGTTCTTC
clone_size: -; d_call: -; j_call: TRBJ2-2; v_call: TRBV20-1; cdr3_aa: CSARDAARGGDTGELFF; cdr3_nt: TGCAGTGCTAGAGATGCGGCCAGGGGAGGGGACACCGGGGAGCTGTTTTTT
clone_size: few; d_call: -; j_call: TRBJ2-1; v_call: TRBV9; cdr3_aa: CAGSASGAYNEQFF; cdr3_nt: TGTGCCGGCAGCGCGAGCGGCGCCTACAATGAGCAGTTCTTC
clone_size: many; d_call: -; j_call: TRBJ2-2; v_call: TRBV9; cdr3_aa: CASTSGELFF; cdr3_nt: TGTGCCAGTACTTCCGGGGAGCTGTTTTTT
clone_size: -; d_call: TRBD1; j_call: TRBJ2-7; v_call: TRBV14; cdr3_aa: CASSQARDRHYEQYF; cdr3_nt: TGTGCCAGCAGCCAAGCCCGGGACAGGCATTACGAGCAGTACTTC
clone_size: -; d_call: -; j_call: TRBJ1-1; v_call: TRBV4-3; cdr3_aa: CASSQDGRGDTEAFF; cdr3_nt: TGCGCCAGCAGCCAAGATGGCCGAGGGGACACTGAAGCTTTCTTT
clone_size: -; d_call: TRBD1; j_call: TRBJ2-7; v_call: TRBV7-3; cdr3_aa: CASSLLAGTGLREQYF; cdr3_nt: TGTGCCAGCAGCTTGTTGGCTGGGACAGGGTTACGCGAGCAGTACTTC
clone_size: once; d_call: TRBD1; j_call: TRBJ2-3; v_call: TRBV20-1; cdr3_aa: CSAPGQVTDTQYF; cdr3_nt: TGCAGTGCTCCAGGACAGGTCACAGATACGCAGTATTTT
clone_size: -; d_call: TRBD1; j_call: TRBJ1-5; v_call: TRBV9; cdr3_aa: CASSKGGRGPYNEPQHF; cdr3_nt: TGTGCCAGCAGCAAGGGGGGGAGGGGGCCCTACAATGAGCCCCAGCATTTT
clone_size: few; d_call: TRBD2; j_call: TRBJ2-3; v_call: TRBV5-1; cdr3_aa: CASSLELAGVTSTGTQYF; cdr3_nt: TGCGCCAGCAGCTTGGAGCTAGCGGGAGTCACTAGCACAGGTACGCAGTATTTT
clone_size: -; d_call: -; j_call: TRBJ1-1; v_call: TRBV20-1; cdr3_aa: CSASEDTEAFF; cdr3_nt: TGCAGTGCTAGTGAGGACACTGAAGCTTTCTTT
clone_size: many; d_call: -; j_call: TRBJ1-6; v_call: TRBV14; cdr3_aa: CASSPMAREYSPLHF; cdr3_nt: TGTGCCAGCAGCCCGATGGCGCGAGAGTATTCACCCCTCCACTTT
clone_size: many; d_call: TRBD2; j_call: TRBJ2-1; v_call: TRBV20-1; cdr3_aa: CSARLLAGALSSYNEQFF; cdr3_nt: TGCAGTGCTAGATTACTAGCGGGAGCTCTGAGCTCCTACAATGAGCAGTTCTTC
clone_size: many; d_call: -; j_call: TRBJ2-3; v_call: TRBV5-5; cdr3_aa: CASSLAPAAQDTQYF; cdr3_nt: TGTGCCAGCAGCTTGGCCCCCGCGGCCCAAGATACGCAGTATTTT
clone_size: few; d_call: TRBD1; j_call: TRBJ2-7; v_call: TRBV7-8; cdr3_aa: CASRYGTGGLYEQYF; cdr3_nt: TGTGCCAGCAGATACGGGACAGGGGGTCTCTACGAGCAGTACTTC
clone_size: many; d_call: -; j_call: TRBJ1-2; v_call: TRBV7-9; cdr3_aa: CASSLSDGTNYGYTF; cdr3_nt: TGTGCCAGCAGCTTATCGGACGGGACTAACTATGGCTACACCTTC
clone_size: many; d_call: -; j_call: TRBJ1-1; v_call: TRBV20-1; cdr3_aa: CSARDQGFETEAFF; cdr3_nt: TGCAGTGCTAGAGATCAGGGGTTTGAGACTGAAGCTTTCTTT
clone_size: once; d_call: TRBD2; j_call: TRBJ2-5; v_call: TRBV20-1; cdr3_aa: CSAPGLAGGQGETQYF; cdr3_nt: TGCAGTGCCCCGGGACTAGCGGGGGGCCAGGGAGAGACCCAGTACTTC
clone_size: -; d_call: TRBD2; j_call: TRBJ2-7; v_call: TRBV3-1; cdr3_aa: CASSQDGGDRWVVEQYF; cdr3_nt: TGTGCCAGCAGCCAAGATGGGGGGGATCGGTGGGTAGTCGAGCAGTACTTC
clone_size: -; d_call: -; j_call: TRBJ2-5; v_call: TRBV7-8; cdr3_aa: CASSFGTLQETQYF; cdr3_nt: TGTGCCAGCAGCTTCGGGACTCTACAAGAGACCCAGTACTTC
clone_size: -; d_call: -; j_call: TRBJ2-7; v_call: TRBV5-4; cdr3_aa: CASSSDTGYEQYF; cdr3_nt: TGTGCCAGCAGCTCCGACACCGGCTACGAGCAGTACTTC
clone_size: few; d_call: TRBD2; j_call: TRBJ2-7; v_call: TRBV7-6; cdr3_aa: CASSPHGGGSYEQYF; cdr3_nt: TGTGCCAGCAGCCCCCATGGCGGGGGATCCTACGAGCAGTACTTC
clone_size: -; d_call: TRBD1; j_call: TRBJ2-1; v_call: TRBV12-3/TRBV12-4; cdr3_aa: CASRLDRANEQFF; cdr3_nt: TGTGCCAGCAGACTGGACAGGGCCAATGAGCAGTTCTTC
clone_size: many; d_call: -; j_call: TRBJ2-3; v_call: TRBV7-8; cdr3_aa: CASSLVDRITPPSTDTQYF; cdr3_nt: TGTGCCAGCAGCTTGGTGGACAGAATTACACCTCCTAGCACAGATACGCAGTATTTT
clone_size: many; d_call: TRBD1; j_call: TRBJ2-1; v_call: TRBV10-1; cdr3_aa: CASRGRDRNEQFF; cdr3_nt: TGCGCCAGCAGGGGACGGGACAGGAATGAGCAGTTCTTC
clone_size: many; d_call: -; j_call: TRBJ2-3; v_call: TRBV10-1; cdr3_aa: CASSESEADTQYF; cdr3_nt: TGCGCCAGCAGTGAGTCCGAGGCAGATACGCAGTATTTT
clone_size: -; d_call: -; j_call: TRBJ2-5; v_call: TRBV7-9; cdr3_aa: CASSLSGGQEAQYF; cdr3_nt: TGTGCCAGCAGCCTTAGCGGAGGCCAAGAGGCCCAGTACTTC
clone_size: few; d_call: -; j_call: TRBJ2-7; v_call: TRBV20-1; cdr3_aa: CSARDWQDYEQYF; cdr3_nt: TGCAGTGCTAGAGATTGGCAGGACTACGAGCAGTACTTC
clone_size: many; d_call: -; j_call: TRBJ1-2; v_call: TRBV5-8; cdr3_aa: CASSSKALGAYGYTF; cdr3_nt: TGTGCCAGCAGCTCCAAGGCCCTCGGGGCCTATGGCTACACCTTC
clone_size: many; d_call: -; j_call: TRBJ2-1; v_call: TRBV6-4; cdr3_aa: CASSPGQISYNEQFF; cdr3_nt: TGTGCCAGCAGCCCAGGACAGATCTCCTACAATGAGCAGTTCTTC
clone_size: many; d_call: -; j_call: TRBJ1-4; v_call: TRBV9; cdr3_aa: CASSPSDATNEKLFF; cdr3_nt: TGTGCCAGCAGCCCATCCGATGCAACTAATGAAAAACTGTTTTTT
clone_size: -; d_call: -; j_call: TRBJ2-1; v_call: TRBV7-6; cdr3_aa: CASSLDSTDNEQFF; cdr3_nt: TGTGCCAGCAGCTTAGATTCGACGGACAATGAGCAGTTCTTC
clone_size: -; d_call: -; j_call: TRBJ2-5; v_call: TRBV7-2; cdr3_aa: CASSFSRTRGETQYF; cdr3_nt: TGTGCCAGCAGCTTTTCTAGGACCCGGGGGGAGACCCAGTACTTC
clone_size: -; d_call: TRBD1; j_call: TRBJ1-2; v_call: TRBV7-9; cdr3_aa: CASSMTQGGGYTF; cdr3_nt: TGTGCCAGCAGCATGACACAGGGGGGAGGCTACACCTTC
clone_size: many; d_call: -; j_call: TRBJ1-1; v_call: TRBV12-3/TRBV12-4; cdr3_aa: CASTLGQEGPEAFF; cdr3_nt: TGTGCCAGCACCTTAGGGCAGGAGGGCCCTGAAGCTTTCTTT
clone_size: -; d_call: -; j_call: TRBJ2-5; v_call: TRBV7-4; cdr3_aa: CASSLLAKGGDQETQYF; cdr3_nt: TGTGCCAGCAGCTTATTGGCTAAAGGAGGGGATCAGGAGACCCAGTACTTC